This is a list of T cell receptor beta chains from one sample in a study of monozygotic twins with inflammatory bowel disease. No DNA is given; TCRdb re-called the 5' RACE reads and lists each CDR3 protein once. The data include about 380,000 distinct CDR3 sequences; the top ten clones carry around 2.6%. What was sequenced was blood. These TCRs come from a human donor with ulcerative colitis or Crohn's disease, or a healthy co-twin of an affected twin (not recorded which). Each CDR3 is given with its conserved first and last residue. The order of the fields is V gene, J gene, CDR3 protein.

V gene: TRBV20-1
J gene: TRBJ2-3
CDR3 protein: CSASRRAQTNTDTQYF

V gene: TRBV27
J gene: TRBJ2-1
CDR3 protein: CASSFTGPDEQFF

V gene: TRBV7-8
J gene: TRBJ2-1
CDR3 protein: CASSFSAGGLREQFF

V gene: TRBV7-9
J gene: TRBJ2-7
CDR3 protein: CASSSRGGPYEQYF

V gene: TRBV18
J gene: TRBJ1-1
CDR3 protein: CASSPRRENTEAFF

V gene: TRBV7-7
J gene: TRBJ2-5
CDR3 protein: CASSQTGLQETQYF

V gene: TRBV4-3
J gene: TRBJ2-7
CDR3 protein: CASSQVLAGESYEQYF

V gene: TRBV20-1
J gene: TRBJ2-2
CDR3 protein: CSAPDRGTDTGELFF

V gene: TRBV20-1
J gene: TRBJ2-5
CDR3 protein: CSAILATGSQETQYF

V gene: TRBV4-1
J gene: TRBJ2-7
CDR3 protein: CASSQDRRDEQYF

V gene: TRBV11-3
J gene: TRBJ2-3
CDR3 protein: CASSLAPGQIQTDTQYF

V gene: TRBV30
J gene: TRBJ1-1
CDR3 protein: CAWSWVSNTEAFF

V gene: TRBV5-4
J gene: TRBJ1-2
CDR3 protein: CASSFSVDYGYTF

V gene: TRBV12-3/TRBV12-4
J gene: TRBJ1-1
CDR3 protein: CASSFSGLNTEAFF

V gene: TRBV5-1
J gene: TRBJ2-5
CDR3 protein: CASTLRGGAEETQYF

V gene: TRBV12-3/TRBV12-4
J gene: TRBJ2-1
CDR3 protein: CASRDRATLRYNEQFF

V gene: TRBV12-3/TRBV12-4
J gene: TRBJ2-7
CDR3 protein: CASRDKMDYEQYF

V gene: TRBV4-3
J gene: TRBJ2-1
CDR3 protein: CASSQEFQGQGFSEQFF

V gene: TRBV11-2
J gene: TRBJ1-3
CDR3 protein: CASSRQGLSGNTIYF

V gene: TRBV29-1
J gene: TRBJ1-1
CDR3 protein: CSVASQGNTEAFF

V gene: TRBV7-8
J gene: TRBJ2-1
CDR3 protein: CASSSDRGSYNEQFF

V gene: TRBV12-3/TRBV12-4
J gene: TRBJ1-2
CDR3 protein: CASQNLEIRTLSYGYTF

V gene: TRBV20-1
J gene: TRBJ2-1
CDR3 protein: CSAPGQDFYNEQFF

V gene: TRBV7-3
J gene: TRBJ2-7
CDR3 protein: CASSAPGGDEQYF

V gene: TRBV24-1
J gene: TRBJ1-1
CDR3 protein: CATSDAQGSYTEAFF

V gene: TRBV5-8
J gene: TRBJ2-6
CDR3 protein: CASSLFQGSGANVLTF

V gene: TRBV20-1
J gene: TRBJ2-7
CDR3 protein: CSAYTSGGIYEQYF

V gene: TRBV6-5
J gene: TRBJ2-6
CDR3 protein: CASSYSFGEVATGANVLTF

V gene: TRBV10-3
J gene: TRBJ2-1
CDR3 protein: CAISELDRENEQFF